Reported below is one TCR beta chain. Its antigen is currently unknown. The sample comes from a study of shared clonotypes between healthy human individuals. The germline V gene encodes CDR1 SNHLY and CDR2 FYNNEI. V dropped 3 bases and J dropped 3; count of bases not matched to a gene: 5. The CDR3 consists of 14 residues. CD45RO-negative, CCR7-positively selected cells formed the naive CD8 fraction, excluding terminally differentiated effector memory CD45RA+ cells. Repertoires were generated with immunoSEQ multiplex PCR, while TCRdb's copy carries only in-frame clones and drops some. Of about 600,000 clones in the sample, 95% to 98% were seen once. Whole-study findings and limits: A reduction in generation probabilities was seen for non-shared clonotypes relative to those shared by all four donors.

The chain links TRBV2 to TRBJ2-7; TRBD2 aligns across 7 bases. This clonotype originated in a man aged 30-40 years in good health. Material for sequencing was naive CD8+ T cells sorted from blood. Written as DNA, the CDR3 is TGTGCCAGCAGTGACGGCGGGAGCTACTACGAGCAGTACTTC. Its protein is CASSDGGSYYEQYF.